Below are 29 T cell receptor beta chains sequenced from a single sample in a study of blood T cell repertoires in COVID-19. Using immunoSEQ multiplex PCR, the repertoire was profiled, and TCRdb retains in-frame clones only, with some absent. Here the sample spans some 360,000 clones, approximately 89% being singletons. What was sequenced was peripheral blood. The receptors stem from an older woman with COVID-19, enrolled during active disease.

A word on this clone: This sample includes further DNA sequences coding for the same CDR3. The V and J genes are TRBV5-1 and TRBJ1-2; no clear D. CDR1 is SGHRS, CDR2 YFSETQ, per germline. This CDR3 spans 15 amino acids. V was cut by 0 bases and J by 0 bases, with 9 bases left in between. The CDR3 DNA sequence: TGCGCCAGCAGCTTGGCCCCGACATCTAACTATGGCTACACCTTC. It is translated as CASSLAPTSNYGYTF.

This chain uses TRBV7-2 with TRBJ1-1; D is perhaps TRBD1 (5 bases). V was clipped by 5 bases and J by 5 bases, with 15 bases between them. CDR3 length equals 14 residues. Per the germline V gene, CDR1 is SGHTA and CDR2 is FQGNSA. The CDR3 reads CASSPQRGGTEAFF. In DNA, the CDR3 is TGTGCCAGCAGCCCACAACGGGGGGGGACTGAAGCTTTCTTT.

This chain connects TRBV27 to TRBJ1-3, with TRBD1 matching over 9 bases. The CDR3 has 16 amino acids. Germline V gene sequence: CDR1 MNHEY, CDR2 SMNVEV (reference sequence). Trimming took 5 bases from V and 2 from J; bases not matched to a gene: 7. The CDR3: CASSADRDRAGNTIYF. The CDR3 DNA sequence: TGTGCCAGCAGTGCCGACCGGGACAGGGCTGGAAACACCATATATTTT.

The chain uses TRBV7-9 and TRBJ1-1, with D unresolved. From germline, CDR1 is SEHNR and CDR2 FQNEAQ (reference sequence). Trimming removed 2 bases from V and 0 bases from J, with 7 bases in between. The CDR3 covers 14 residues. CDR3 bases: TGTGCCAGCAGCTTATTGGCGGTGAACACTGAAGCTTTCTTT. Encoded protein: CASSLLAVNTEAFF.

The rearrangement links TRBV5-6 to TRBJ1-2, with a possible D match to TRBD1 (5 bases). Germline loops: CDR1 SGHDT, CDR2 YYEEEE. V lost 7 bases, J lost 3 bases, and 13 bases lay in between. This CDR3 has 13 amino acids. CDR3 region: CASHKGAYYGYTF. CDR3 DNA: TGTGCCAGCCATAAAGGGGCCTACTATGGCTACACCTTC. Looking up the rest from reference TRBV5-6 and TRBJ1-2 gives the full variable domain: DAGVTQSPTHLIKTRGQQVTLRCSPKSGHDTVSWYQQALGQGPQFIFQYYEEEERQRGNFPDRFSGHQFPNYSSELNVNALLLGDSALYLCASHKGAYYGYTFGSGTRLTVV.

Turning to this clone: The sample carries other DNA sequences with the same CDR3. This rearrangement joins TRBV6-5 to TRBJ1-3, with D unresolved. Per the germline V gene, CDR1 is MNHEY and CDR2 is SVGAGI. V was shortened by 10 bases and J by 0 bases, with 7 bases between the two germline ends. The CDR3 loop spans 12 amino acids. This chain's CDR3 is CATRSSGNTIYF. CDR3 DNA: TGTGCCACCCGGAGCTCTGGAAACACCATATATTTT.

The J gene is TRBJ1-2, the V gene TRBV28; no reliable D call. This CDR3 is 17 amino acids long. CDR1 MDHEN and CDR2 SYDVKM come from the germline V gene. Deletions cut 1 base from V and 5 bases from J, with 20 bases between. The CDR3 DNA follows: TGTGCCAGCAGTTTATTGGTTCAGAACACGGGTCGATATGGCTACACCTTC. Protein sequence: CASSLLVQNTGRYGYTF.

This chain links TRBV4-1 with TRBJ2-1; 10 positions match TRBD1. This CDR3 has 15 residues. The V gene end was trimmed by 4 bases and the J gene end by 10 bases; junction bases not matched to a gene: 10. Germline V lookup: CDR1 MGHRA, CDR2 YSYEKL. CDR3 coding DNA: TGCGCCAGCAGCCCCGAGGGACAGGGGTTAAGGGAGCAGTTCTTC. It codes for CASSPEGQGLREQFF.

The V call is TRBV2, the J call TRBJ2-3, with D maybe TRBD2 (7 bases). Trimming shortened V by 7 bases and J by 4 bases, and 12 bases separated the two germline ends. This CDR3 region has 13 residues. From germline, CDR1 is SNHLY and CDR2 FYNNEI. CDR3 coding DNA: TGTGCCAGCACGGGGGGCTCGGCAGATACGCAGTATTTT. The encoded protein is CASTGGSADTQYF.

The chain is built from TRBV3-1 (or the pseudogene TRBV3-2) and TRBJ2-2, with 7 bases aligning to TRBD1. The J segment lost 2 bases and the V segment lost 4 bases, leaving 4 bases of the junction unmatched. The CDR3 contains 15 residues. Germline loops: CDR1 LGHDT, CDR2 YNNKEL (reference sequence). The CDR3 DNA reads TGTGCCAGCAGCCCGTGGGACAGCAACACCGGGGAGCTGTTTTTT. Amino acid sequence: CASSPWDSNTGELFF.

The chain is built from TRBV11-2 and TRBJ2-7; TRBD1 matches 9 bases. Trimming removed 0 bases from V and 7 bases from J; junction bases left unmatched: 4. This CDR3 comprises 14 residues. Germline V gene lookup returns CDR1 SGHAT and CDR2 FQNNGV. CDR3 in amino acids: CASSLDTGGQEQYF. The CDR3 DNA follows: TGTGCCAGCAGCTTAGACACAGGGGGCCAAGAGCAGTACTTC.

The chain links TRBV3-1 (or the pseudogene TRBV3-2) to TRBJ2-7; no firm D call. V was pared by 0 bases and J by 3 bases, with 12 bases between. Germline V gene lookup returns CDR1 LGHDT and CDR2 YNNKEL (reference sequence). The CDR3 length is 15 residues. The CDR3 DNA reads as TGTGCCAGCAGCCAAGATCTAACCCGTGGCTACGAGCAGTACTTC. Amino acids: CASSQDLTRGYEQYF.

V usage is TRBV15 and J usage is TRBJ2-7; 13 nucleotides agree with TRBD2. Germline trimming cut 0 bases from V and 7 bases from J; bases unmatched to any gene: 9. Germline V gene lookup returns CDR1 LNHNV and CDR2 YYDKDF (reference sequence). The CDR3 has 17 amino acids. Here the CDR3 reads CATSRDITSGGAREQYF. CDR3 coding DNA: TGTGCCACCAGCAGAGATATCACTAGCGGGGGGGCACGGGAGCAGTACTTC. The whole variable domain, remainder taken from reference TRBV15 and TRBJ2-7, is DAMVIQNPRYQVTQFGKPVTLSCSQTLNHNVMYWYQQKSSQAPKLLFHYYDKDFNNEADTPDNFQSRRPNTSFCFLDIRSPGLGDTAMYLCATSRDITSGGAREQYFGPGTRLTVT.

The chain uses TRBV5-1 and TRBJ1-2; no reliable D call. The CDR3 is 13 residues long. CDR1 and CDR2 (germline): SGHRS, YFSETQ. Trimming stripped 4 bases from V and 8 bases from J, with 15 bases between. The CDR3, as DNA: TGCGCCAGCAGCCTATATGAGGTGGAGGGCTACACCTTC. Its translation is CASSLYEVEGYTF.

The rearrangement uses TRBV18 and TRBJ1-1; possible D gene TRBD1, 6 bases. Trimming took off 6 bases at V and 0 bases at J, with 17 bases between the two ends. Germline-derived CDR1 and CDR2 are KGHSH and LQKENI. The CDR3 is made up of 16 amino acids. CDR3 DNA: TGTGCCAGCTCGCGACTCCCAAGGGGGATGAACACTGAAGCTTTCTTT. Translating it yields CASSRLPRGMNTEAFF.

CDR3 protein: CASSLDRGNEKLFF. CDR3 DNA: TGCGCCAGCAGCTTGGACAGGGGGAATGAAAAACTGTTTTTT. The rearrangement links TRBV5-1 to TRBJ1-4, with 8 bases matching TRBD1. From germline, CDR1 is SGHRS and CDR2 YFSETQ. The CDR3 has 14 amino acids. The V and J ends lost 0 bases and 5 bases, in that order; junction bases with no gene match: 0.

The chain recombines TRBV28 with TRBJ2-5; TRBD1 aligns across 7 bases. The CDR3 is 13 residues long. The trim removed 6 bases at V and 5 bases at J, leaving 6 bases unmatched. Germline CDR1 is MDHEN and CDR2 is SYDVKM. The DNA of the CDR3 is TGTGCCAGCAGACAGGGGATGGGTGAGACCCAGTACTTC. Translation: CASRQGMGETQYF. The whole variable domain, remainder taken from reference TRBV28 and TRBJ2-5, is DVKVTQSSRYLVKRTGEKVFLECVQDMDHENMFWYRQDPGLGLRLIYFSYDVKMKEKGDIPEGYSVSREKKERFSLILESASTNQTSMYLCASRQGMGETQYFGPGTRLLVL.

The chain carries TRBV6-5 and TRBJ2-3, with TRBD2 matching 8 bases. Trimming removed 6 bases from V and 4 bases from J; junction bases left unmatched: 6. CDR1 is MNHEY, CDR2 SVGAGI, per germline. CDR3 size: 14 residues. The chain's CDR3 is CASRAGTRSDTQYF. The CDR3 nucleotides are TGTGCCAGCAGAGCCGGGACTAGATCAGATACGCAGTATTTT.

This rearrangement joins TRBV11-2 to TRBJ1-6; TRBD1 is a possible D gene (6 bases). The CDR3 loop spans 17 amino acids. With 5 bases removed from V and 4 bases from J, the gap between germline ends came to 18 bases. CDR1 SGHAT and CDR2 FQNNGV come from the germline V gene. The chain's CDR3 is CASSLRGTGTYNSPLHF. In DNA, the CDR3 is TGTGCCAGCAGCCTAAGGGGGACCGGAACGTATAATTCACCCCTCCACTTT.

The chain has TRBV7-9 and TRBJ2-7; 7 positions agree with TRBD1. The trim removed 5 bases at V and 0 bases at J, leaving 7 bases unmatched. CDR1 is SEHNR and CDR2 is FQNEAQ in the germline V gene (reference sequence). This CDR3 is built from 15 residues. CDR3: CASSAGTESSYEQYF. CDR3 DNA sequence: TGTGCCAGCAGCGCTGGGACAGAGAGCTCCTACGAGCAGTACTTC.

The CDR3 sequence: CASAPSGGNTIYF. The CDR3 coding sequence is TGTGCCAGCGCCCCCTCGGGGGGAAACACCATATATTTT. The chain joins TRBV7-3 to TRBJ1-3, with D unclear. The germline V and J ends were trimmed by 8 bases and 4 bases, with 12 bases remaining between them. Germline V gene data show CDR1 as SGHTA and CDR2 as FQGTGA. The CDR3 covers 13 residues.

The rearrangement uses TRBV7-9 and TRBJ2-1, with 9 bases that match TRBD2. J lost 9 bases, V lost 4 bases, and 4 bases had no gene match. Germline loops: CDR1 SEHNR, CDR2 FQNEAQ (reference sequence). CDR3 length: 13 amino acids. The CDR3 reads CASSYRAGGEQFF. CDR3 coding DNA: TGTGCCAGCAGCTACCGAGCGGGGGGTGAGCAGTTCTTC.

This sequence joins TRBV4-1 and TRBJ2-1; 7 nucleotides line up with TRBD2. Germline CDR1 and CDR2: MGHRA and YSYEKL. Trimming removed 4 bases from V and 8 bases from J; junction bases left unmatched: 8. There are 14 residues in the CDR3. CDR3 DNA: TGCGCCAGCAGCCCCCGGGGAGGGGTGGATGAGCAGTTCTTC. Translated: CASSPRGGVDEQFF.

V is TRBV7-9 and J is TRBJ1-3, with D perhaps TRBD1 (6 bases). The germline V gene encodes CDR1 SEHNR and CDR2 FQNEAQ (reference sequence). The CDR3 totals 17 residues. V lost 6 bases and J lost 0, with 18 bases in between. As DNA, the CDR3 is TGTGCCAGCAGTTACCCGACAGGACAACCCTCTGGAAACACCATATATTTT. Amino acids: CASSYPTGQPSGNTIYF.

The chain recombines TRBV30 with TRBJ2-2; a weak D match, TRBD2 (7 bases). This CDR3 is 17 amino acids long. From germline, CDR1 is GTSNPN and CDR2 SVGIG (reference sequence). V was pared by 1 base and J by 3 bases, with 18 bases between. CDR3 sequence reads: CAWSAGEGGGYTGELFF. For the CDR3, the DNA is TGTGCCTGGAGTGCAGGGGAGGGCGGGGGATACACCGGGGAGCTGTTTTTT.

The V gene is TRBV7-2, the J gene TRBJ1-1, with D perhaps matching TRBD1 (5 bases). The CDR3 covers 17 residues. From germline, CDR1 is SGHTA and CDR2 FQGNSA. The ends were cut back, 5 bases at V and 3 bases at J, with 22 bases in the middle. CDR3 protein: CASSARQGKSRDTEAFF. The CDR3 bases are TGTGCCAGCAGCGCCCGCCAGGGTAAATCTCGGGACACTGAAGCTTTCTTT. Using reference TRBV7-2 and TRBJ1-1 for the parts outside the CDR3, the full variable domain is GAGVSQSPSNKVTEKGKDVELRCDPISGHTALYWYRQSLGQGLEFLIYFQGNSAPDKSGLPSDRFSAERTGGSVSTLTIQRTQQEDSAVYLCASSARQGKSRDTEAFFGQGTRLTVV.

J is TRBJ2-7 and V is TRBV6-1, with 8 bases lining up with TRBD1. After removal of 2 bases from V and 1 base from J, the junction contained 7 bases not matched to a gene. The CDR3 is 16 residues long. Germline-derived CDR1 and CDR2 are MNHNS and SASEGT. In DNA, the CDR3 is TGTGCCAGCAGTGAAATGGACAGGGTGGTATCCTACGAGCAGTACTTC. Its translation: CASSEMDRVVSYEQYF.

The chain combines TRBV28 with TRBJ1-5; tentative D call: TRBD1 (5 bases). CDR1 is MDHEN and CDR2 is SYDVKM in the germline V gene. The CDR3 loop spans 16 amino acids. Trimming stripped 5 bases from V and 3 bases from J, with 17 bases between. The CDR3 nucleotides are TGTGCCAGCAGTGCCACCGGGGGGAATCTCAATCAGCCCCAGCATTTT. This codes for CASSATGGNLNQPQHF.

The chain employs TRBV19 and TRBJ1-2, with D unclear. The CDR3 loop spans 15 amino acids. Germline assignment: CDR1 LNHDA and CDR2 SQIVND (reference sequence). V lost 3 bases, J lost 3 bases, and 14 bases lay in between. DNA of the CDR3: TGTGCCAGTAGTATTGGGTCAGGCTCCTACTATGGCTACACCTTC. It is translated as CASSIGSGSYYGYTF.